These 10 T cell receptor beta chains came from one sample sequenced in a study of cytomegalovirus exposure and HLA in healthy donors (dated by TCRdb to about 2017). The library was produced with the immunoSEQ multiplex PCR assay. For the multiplex PCR, a mixture combining 60 forward primers for TCR Vbeta segments and 13 reverse primers for TCR Jbeta segments was used. The immuneACCESS repertoire file appears here via TCRdb, limited to in-frame rearrangements. These files lack a portion of the clones; in checked studies, under half of the deficit traces to unresolved V genes, and the cause of the others is not known. The sample has approximately 90,000 clones on record, approximately 80% of them singletons. About 5% of the sample is held by the ten biggest clonotypes. The sequenced sample consisted of PBMCs. The source is a woman aged 40 to 55 in good health and CMV-seronegative.

This chain joins TRBV19 and TRBJ1-1; 8 positions match TRBD1. This CDR3 region has 15 residues. CDR1 is LNHDA and CDR2 is SQIVND in the germline V gene (reference sequence). J gave up 4 bases and V 6 bases, and 10 bases lay outside the gene matches. The CDR3 region is CASRGTGQIVTEAFF. The CDR3 bases are TGTGCCAGTAGGGGGACAGGCCAGATCGTCACTGAAGCTTTCTTT.

This clone was detected once. The chain combines TRBV2 with TRBJ2-7; no definite D call. The V and J ends lost 2 bases and 7 bases respectively, with 6 bases between them. Germline values: CDR1 SNHLY, CDR2 FYNNEI. The CDR3 consists of 11 residues. The CDR3 nucleotides are TGTGCCAGCAGTGAAATCCTTGAGCAGTACTTC. Translated: CASSEILEQYF.

The V gene is TRBV28, the J gene TRBJ2-7; possible D gene TRBD1, 6 bases. The germline V gene has CDR1 MDHEN and CDR2 SYDVKM. Trimming cost V 1 base and J 2 bases, with 21 bases left between them. The CDR3 covers 18 residues. This chain's CDR3 is CASSLFQLGQPLTYEQYF. For the CDR3, the DNA is TGTGCCAGCAGTTTATTCCAACTTGGACAGCCGTTAACCTACGAGCAGTACTTC.

The CDR3 here is CATPGQGAGELFF. Here the CDR3 DNA reads TGTGCCACCCCGGGACAGGGTGCCGGGGAGCTGTTTTTT. The V and J genes are TRBV6-6 and TRBJ2-2; the match to TRBD1 covers 9 bases. The V segment lost 10 bases and the J segment 6 bases; nucleotides outside the gene matches: 6. Per the germline V gene, CDR1 is MNHNY and CDR2 is SVGAGI (reference sequence). The CDR3 is 13 amino acids.

The chain carries TRBV7-8 and TRBJ2-7; possible D gene TRBD1, 6 bases. Looked up from germline, CDR1 is SGHVS and CDR2 is FQNEAQ. The CDR3 is 12 residues long. Trimming shortened V by 5 bases and J by 5 bases, and 10 bases separated the two germline ends. DNA of the CDR3: TGTGCCAGCAGCGGCAGGGGCCACGAGCAGTACTTC. Translation: CASSGRGHEQYF.

The chain joins TRBV12-5 to TRBJ2-2; 11 bases align to TRBD1. The CDR3 has 16 residues. V shed 4 bases and J 2 bases; nucleotides not matched to a gene: 3. The germline CDR1 and CDR2 sequences are LGHNT and FRNRAP. The CDR3 region has the DNA TGTGCTAGTGGTTGGACAGGGGGCTCCAACACCGGGGAGCTGTTTTTT. This gives the protein CASGWTGGSNTGELFF.

This clone came up once. The chain has TRBV4-1 and TRBJ2-3; D remains ambiguous. This CDR3 has 18 amino acids. V was shortened by 1 base and J by 0 bases, with 17 bases between the two germline ends. The V gene's germline CDR1 is MGHRA and CDR2 YSYEKL. The CDR3 sequence: CASSQGFPGARSTDTQYF. Here the CDR3 DNA reads TGCGCCAGCAGCCAAGGATTCCCCGGTGCCAGGAGCACAGATACGCAGTATTTT.

This clone has only one observation. The rearrangement joins TRBV18 to TRBJ2-7; unclear D gene. Trimming shortened V by 1 base and J by 1 base, and 5 bases separated the two germline ends. Per the germline V gene, CDR1 is KGHSH and CDR2 is LQKENI. This CDR3 has 13 residues. The CDR3 protein is CASSPRLSYEQYF. The DNA for the CDR3 is TGTGCCAGCTCACCACGACTGTCCTACGAGCAGTACTTC.

This clone was seen only once. The chain recombines TRBV27 with TRBJ2-3, with 9 bases identical to TRBD2. The length of the CDR3 is 16 residues. V was pared by 7 bases and J by 2 bases, with 10 bases of the junction left unmatched. Germline CDR1 MNHEY, CDR2 SMNVEV (reference sequence). The CDR3 region is CASIRIGTSNTDTQYF. CDR3 DNA: TGTGCCAGCATTCGGATCGGGACTAGCAACACAGATACGCAGTATTTT.

This clone occurred once. The chain carries TRBV6-6 and TRBJ1-6, with 8 bases lining up with TRBD1. Per the germline V gene, CDR1 is MNHNY and CDR2 is SVGAGI (reference sequence). After removal of 6 bases from V and 8 bases from J, the junction contained 6 bases not matched to a gene. The CDR3 consists of 14 residues. The CDR3 sequence is CASRPDRDYSPLHF. The CDR3 DNA sequence: TGTGCCAGCAGACCGGACAGGGACTATTCACCCCTCCACTTT.